Shown below are 8 T cell receptor beta chains from a single sample sequenced in a study of identical twins. Each CDR3 protein is one row after TCRdb ran MiXCR on the 5' RACE reads. The data hold roughly 710,000 distinct CDR3 sequences, with approximately 6% observed a single time. The sequenced sample consisted of naive T cells sorted from blood. The receptors here all came from a man younger than 35 in good health.

The chain has TRBV5-1 and TRBJ2-1; 8 nucleotides align to TRBD2. The ends lost 3 bases at V and 0 bases at J; junction bases unmatched: 8. Germline CDR1 is SGHRS and CDR2 is YFSETQ. The CDR3 sequence is 17 residues long. The CDR3: CASSSILAGSSYNEQFF. As DNA, the CDR3 is TGCGCCAGCAGCTCAATTTTAGCGGGGAGCTCCTACAATGAGCAGTTCTTC.

This clonotype was found many times. This chain links TRBV21-1 with TRBJ2-3; the table assigns TRBD2, which was not confirmed against the DNA. TRBV21-1 is reported as a pseudogene. The CDR3 is 20 amino acids. CDR3 sequence reads: CASRLPGDLAGSVCTDTQYF. The CDR3 DNA follows: TGTGCCAGCAGACTGCCTGGAGACCTAGCGGGAAGTGTTTGTACAGATACGCAGTATTTT.

This clonotype was counted at least ten times. V gene TRBV6-1 combines with J gene TRBJ2-7, with a tentative D call TRBD1 (6 bases). The CDR3 loop spans 13 amino acids. Germline CDR1 is MNHNS and CDR2 is SASEGT. Trimming took off 5 bases at V and 6 bases at J, with 14 bases between the two ends. The CDR3 here is CASSQLQGGEQYF. The CDR3 DNA reads as TGTGCCAGCAGTCAACTACAGGGTGGCGAGCAGTACTTC.

This rearrangement joins TRBV7-8 to TRBJ2-7; maybe TRBD2 (6 bases). Per germline, CDR1 SGHVS and CDR2 FQNEAQ. The CDR3 covers 13 residues. Trimming cost V 4 bases and J 7 bases, with 14 bases left between them. The CDR3, as DNA: TGTGCCAGCAGCTCGGACTACCGGAGGGAGCAGTACGTC. Translating gives CASSSDYRREQYV.

This clonotype has ten or more counts. The genes are TRBV29-1 and TRBJ1-1; TRBD1 is a possible D gene (5 bases). This CDR3 contains 12 residues. Germline values: CDR1 SQVTM, CDR2 ANQGSEA. V shed 7 bases and J shed 1 base, with 10 bases lying between them. The CDR3 nucleotides are TGCAGCGCTGGGACGGCGAACACTGAAGCTTTCTTT. Translated, it gives CSAGTANTEAFF.

J is TRBJ2-2 and V is TRBV30; no clear D gene. The CDR3 length is 12 residues. Trimming shortened V by 3 bases and J by 4 bases, and 6 bases separated the two germline ends. Germline-derived CDR1 and CDR2 are GTSNPN and SVGIG (reference sequence). CDR3 nucleotide sequence: TGTGCCTGGAGGCTGATCACCGGGGAGCTGTTTTTT. Its protein is CAWRLITGELFF.

This clonotype appeared many times. The rearrangement links TRBV15 to TRBJ2-1; D remains ambiguous. The CDR3 has 15 residues. CDR1 and CDR2 from the germline V gene are LNHNV and YYDKDF (reference sequence). Deletions cut 2 bases from V and 8 bases from J, with 16 bases between. DNA of the CDR3: TGTGCCACCAGCAGACCGGTTCTCGACGTCTATGAGCAGTTCTTC. The encoded protein is CATSRPVLDVYEQFF. Combining the CDR3 with reference TRBV15 and TRBJ2-1 gives the whole variable domain DAMVIQNPRYQVTQFGKPVTLSCSQTLNHNVMYWYQQKSSQAPKLLFHYYDKDFNNEADTPDNFQSRRPNTSFCFLDIRSPGLGDTAMYLCATSRPVLDVYEQFFGPGTRLTVL.

This clonotype was counted only a few times. The rearrangement joins TRBV11-1 to TRBJ2-1; TRBD2 agrees at 9 bases. The CDR3 is 18 amino acids. The V and J ends lost 1 base and 8 bases, in that order; junction bases with no gene match: 15. Germline lookup yields CDR1 SGHAT and CDR2 FQDESV (reference sequence). CDR3 in DNA: TGTGCCAGCAGCTTAGGCGGAATTGGCGGGAGGGCCTGGGATGAGCAGTTCTTC. Translated: CASSLGGIGGRAWDEQFF.